This T cell receptor (beta chain) was captured in a study of cytomegalovirus exposure and HLA in healthy donors (dated by TCRdb to the late 2010s). Context from the whole study: An earlier analysis of fewer than 750 of the donors reported about 260 Gb of sequence data and 100 million to 120 million unique TCR beta sequences obtained from around 180 million T cells. HLA typing covered class I and class II loci at four-digit resolution. To predict cytomegalovirus infection status, the study combined high-throughput TCR immunosequencing, statistical association of individual TCRs with disease status, and machine learning. In a later genetic analysis, genome-wide SNP genotypes for about three fifths of the roughly 670 donors were used, and that subset was treated as a discovery cohort. An early release covering approximately 600 HLA-typed donors comprised 250 to 350 gigabases of sequencing data and around 85 million unique TCR sequences. In a later analysis, previously published TCR beta repertoires from about 640 donors were re-analyzed and high-resolution HLA genotyping was added so that TCR occurrence patterns could be studied. Donor age, sex, ethnicity and CMV serostatus were compiled together with the repertoire data. Rather than drawing on any new phenotypic data, the later analysis identified candidate immune exposures from TCR beta sequences and the way those sequences occurred across donors. Along with the approximately 620-subject first cohort, a separate validation cohort of approximately 110 different subjects was used. Among over 350 genotyped donors of the cohort, an average of approximately 230,000 unique TCR beta nucleotide sequences were sequenced per donor, around 20% of them non-productive. The study aimed to test whether signatures of past pathogen exposure could be identified by cataloging public T cell receptors. Typing coverage differed by locus: A, B, C, DRB1 and DQB1 were typed in roughly 629-640 donors, DQA1 in 500 to 550, DPA1 in roughly 590, and DPB1 in roughly 450. All discovery cohort repertoires had been generated on a single sequencing platform. Using immunosequencing, the study profiled T cell repertoires from about 610 subjects and related those repertoires to cytomegalovirus serostatus. An earlier analysis of 587 of the donors used high-throughput TCR beta sequencing to judge whether each TCR beta V gene segment behaved as functional or pseudogenic. Of the 300 to 500 genotyped donors, less than 85% were placed in the genetic ancestry cluster associated with self-reported Caucasian donors. Four or five DR-DQ haplotypes were handled as single units for association and clustering because linkage in the cohort was strong. Overall study outcomes, separate from this receptor: A group of highly shared sequence variants was considered likely to be a technical artifact of the sequencing pipeline. A later analysis found that most CMV-associated TCR beta chains appeared HLA-restricted, with HLA associations seemingly driven largely by CMV exposure. According to a later genetic analysis, donors in an Asian-associated ancestry cluster had fewer N-insertions in productive TCRs than the approximately 650-donor mean. In an earlier analysis of some 500 of the donors, most TCR beta V segments were observed in productive rearrangements about 87% or about 30% of the time, broadly matching IMGT annotations. The only immune exposure information available for the cohort was CMV serostatus. The classifier was reported to diagnose cytomegalovirus status with high specificity and sensitivity in both the original cohort and the validation cohort. It was suggested by the authors that the approach could potentially be generalized to other disease states and immunological phenotypes. In a later analysis, HLA-associated TCR beta chains were found to be more clonally expanded and to have lower generation probabilities than equally common non-associated chains. Only TCR beta chains were sequenced in this cohort, and the absence of alpha or paired-chain data limited detectable features. The 87-base-pair reads could not distinguish some IMGT-functional V segments, including TRBV6-2 and TRBV6-3, so those segments were excluded. A further reported finding was that TCR beta sequences accurately predicted the HLA-A and HLA-B alleles for most subjects in the first cohort. The study listed 150 to 200 TCR beta chains as associated with cytomegalovirus. Correlated functional status among segregating V segments might be attributable to linkage disequilibrium, but an unknown experimental factor could not be ruled out. The earlier analysis of almost 600 of the donors excluded roughly 17 rarely observed V segments, including chromosome 9 orphons, because counts were too low. Specific HLA alleles were associated with 18,000 or so TCR beta sequences at a false discovery rate of 0.05 in a later analysis. Assigning TCR associations to individual alleles was difficult when HLA alleles, especially DR and DQ, strongly co-occurred. A later analysis found that TCR association rates varied across HLA loci, with DRB1 alleles showing the most associated TCRs and HLA-C alleles the fewest. A later genetic analysis associated a missense DCLRE1C variant with V-gene and J-gene trimming of TCR beta chains, and an independent cohort replicated the association. A later analysis reported that several top co-occurrence clusters appeared linked to parvovirus B19, influenza, CMV and Epstein-Barr virus. Across donors, most TCR sequences were observed very rarely, whereas some public TCRs were present in many individuals. A few of the identified cytomegalovirus-associated TCR beta chains were confirmed in vitro to be specific for cytomegalovirus antigens. The presence/absence analyses assumed that sequencing depth was roughly uniform across donors, and that assumption may not be true. Because HLA typing was unavailable for some donors at each locus, only the typed subset was used in association tests.

Clipping removes 1 base from V and 3 bases from J, with 3 as the unmatched junction base count. The germline V gene provides CDR1 SGHTA and CDR2 FQGNSA. Reading from cysteine to phenylalanine, the CDR3 counts 15 amino acids. Of the read, only the CDR3 DNA is kept; its 45 bases are in frame from base 1. Library method: the immunoSEQ multiplex PCR assay. A mixture of 60 forward primers for TCR Vbeta segments and 13 reverse primers for TCR Jbeta segments was used in the multiplex PCR. The CDR3 region of rearranged TCR beta genes was amplified from genomic DNA with a multiplex PCR assay. The amplified TCR beta libraries were sequenced on the Illumina HiSeq System as 87-base-pair reads. The paper's processing steps were these. In a later analysis, tens of millions of unique TCR beta chains were counted across the roughly 670 repertoires, and about 10 million of these chains were shared by at least two donors. To remove PCR and sequencing errors, raw reads were error-corrected and collapsed into unique sequences using a nearest-neighbor algorithm that merged closely related sequences. CDR3 sequences were aligned to IMGT reference sequences to assign V, D and J gene segments. Each retained sequence needed at least a six-nucleotide match to both a V gene segment and a J gene segment. Rearrangements were called productive when the CDR3 lacked stop codons and stayed in frame with V and J; all others were non-productive. Following IMGT convention, CDR3 was defined as the stretch from the second conserved V-encoded cysteine to the conserved J-encoded phenylalanine. The earlier analysis of 500 to 650 of the donors excluded any sequence lacking an unambiguous match to a single V gene segment. In an earlier analysis of around 600 of the donors, V segments were called functional above 56.7% productive rearrangements and were called segregating when the between-donor standard deviation exceeded 5%. A statistical classification framework was developed to diagnose cytomegalovirus status using the catalog of TCR beta chain sequences. V and J gene assignment, in a later analysis, came from comparing TCR nucleotide sequences with IMGT/GENE-DB human TR gene sequences. In a later analysis, CDR3 sequences and most-parsimonious VDJ recombination scenarios were assigned using the TCRdist pipeline. In a later analysis, each TCR beta chain was defined by its CDR3 amino acid sequence together with its V-gene family, and reads lacking a unique V-gene family were excluded. As a way to deal with suspected cross-contamination and a sequencing artifact, a later analysis dropped 450 to 600 nucleotide sequences that were highly shared and had low generation probability. In a later analysis, a clonal expansion index for each public chain was calculated from normalized within-repertoire ranks of inferred template counts. In a later analysis, generation probabilities were computed with a VDJ recombination model fitted to out-of-frame rearrangements, and the resulting probabilities were checked against IGoR. In a later analysis, TCR-TCR, TCR-HLA and TCR-CMV co-occurrence was scored with hypergeometric tests, and a repertoire-size bias correction was applied to TCR pairs. False discovery rates were estimated in a later analysis by permuting HLA or CMV assignments 20 times. In a later analysis, co-occurring TCRs were grouped using DBSCAN, and TCRdist sequence similarity was added for clustering within HLA-allele-positive subsets. For co-occurrence clustering, repertoires with fewer than 30,000 or more than 120,000 public chains were excluded, along with 5 or 6 repertoires with anomalous nucleotide sharing. TCRdb obtained this table from immuneACCESS and retained in-frame rearrangements with V and J assigned. These tables miss some clones; where compared with another copy, unresolved V genes account for less than half of the shortfall, and the remainder is unexplained. That table supplies the V and J calls and clone size; D and trimming were determined from the DNA. For this sample there are around 67,000 clones; 75% appear just once. The ten most abundant clones make up roughly 7.4% of the sample.

The cohort was made up of hundreds of healthy bone marrow donors. At the time of sampling, all cohort members were nominally healthy, though unrecorded immune exposures were likely present. The donor tested CMV seropositive, placing the donor among the 250 to 350 seropositive members of the cohort. Each donor provided a peripheral blood sample, and peripheral blood mononuclear cells were used for TCR beta sequencing. Genomic DNA was extracted from the blood cell samples with the Qiagen DNeasy Blood Extraction Kit. In the case of this clone: The antigen this receptor binds is unknown. Per-nucleotide qualities are absent, and no much larger clonotype sits a single base away.

The sample was PBMCs. Recombination connected TRBV7-2 to TRBJ1-5; TRBD1 aligns with 7 central bases. The source of this sequence is a woman in her twenties or thirties in good health and CMV-seropositive. In nucleotide form, the sequence is TGTGCCAGCAGCTTAGAACAGGGGTTCAATCAGCCCCAGCATTTT. Its protein reads: CASSLEQGFNQPQHF. The reference TRBV7-2 and TRBJ1-5 proteins fill in what lies around the CDR3, so the full variable domain reads GAGVSQSPSNKVTEKGKDVELRCDPISGHTALYWYRQSLGQGLEFLIYFQGNSAPDKSGLPSDRFSAERTGGSVSTLTIQRTQQEDSAVYLCASSLEQGFNQPQHFGDGTRLSIL.